Here is one T cell receptor beta chain with its context. Its target is not known. PCR primers comprised 60 Vbeta and 13 Jbeta primers. Original processing methods: It was a later analysis that counted 79 million or so unique TCR beta chains, of which about 10 million were shared. Data came from immunoSEQ multiplex PCR; TCRdb stores just in-frame clones and leaves some out. That table supplies the V and J calls and clone size; D and trimming were determined from the DNA. The sample lists approximately 130,000 clones, 84% occurring once. These data belong to a study of cytomegalovirus exposure and HLA in healthy donors. Overall study findings and caveats: Later analysis reportedly placed an Asian-associated ancestry cluster below the approximately 700-donor mean in N-insertions.

The CDR3 runs 15 residues. From germline, CDR1 is MNHEY and CDR2 SMNVEV (reference sequence). The V end lost 2 bases, the J end lost 4 bases, and 15 bases lay between the germline ends. The chain couples TRBV27 to TRBJ2-7; D perhaps matches TRBD2 (5 bases). Material for sequencing was PBMCs. The clonotype comes from a man in his forties or fifties in good health and CMV-seronegative. DNA for the CDR3: TGTGCCAGCAGTTTAAGTACTAGAGCGCATTACGAGCAGTACTTC. It specifies CASSLSTRAHYEQYF.